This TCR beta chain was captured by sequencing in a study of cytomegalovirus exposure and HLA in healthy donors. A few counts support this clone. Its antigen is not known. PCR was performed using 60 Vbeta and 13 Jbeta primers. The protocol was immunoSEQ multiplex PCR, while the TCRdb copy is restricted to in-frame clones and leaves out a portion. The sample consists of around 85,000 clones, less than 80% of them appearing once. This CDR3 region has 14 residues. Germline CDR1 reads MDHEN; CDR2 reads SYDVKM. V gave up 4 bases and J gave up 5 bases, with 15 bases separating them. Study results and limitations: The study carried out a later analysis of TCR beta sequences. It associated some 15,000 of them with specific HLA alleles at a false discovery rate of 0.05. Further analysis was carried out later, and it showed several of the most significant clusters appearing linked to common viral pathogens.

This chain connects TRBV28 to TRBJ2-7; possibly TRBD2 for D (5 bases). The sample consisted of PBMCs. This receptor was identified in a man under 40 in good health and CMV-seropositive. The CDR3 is CASSSSSGYHEQYF. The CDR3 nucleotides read TGTGCCAGCAGTTCCTCCTCGGGATACCACGAGCAGTACTTC.